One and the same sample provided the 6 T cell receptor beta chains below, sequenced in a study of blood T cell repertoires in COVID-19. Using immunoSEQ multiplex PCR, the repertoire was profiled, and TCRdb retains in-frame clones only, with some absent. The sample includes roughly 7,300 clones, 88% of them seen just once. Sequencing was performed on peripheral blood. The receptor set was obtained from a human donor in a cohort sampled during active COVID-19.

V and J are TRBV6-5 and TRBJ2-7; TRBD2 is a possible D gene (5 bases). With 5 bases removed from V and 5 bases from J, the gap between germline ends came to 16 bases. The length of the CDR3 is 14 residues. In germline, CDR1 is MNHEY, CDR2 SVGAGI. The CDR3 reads CASSHREPPDEQYF. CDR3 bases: TGTGCCAGCAGTCACCGGGAACCTCCGGACGAGCAGTACTTC.

CDR3 sequence reads: CASSYSRDRPWGTQYF. The CDR3 coding sequence is TGTGCCAGCAGTTACTCGAGGGACAGGCCTTGGGGTACGCAGTATTTT. The chain joins TRBV6-5 to TRBJ2-3, with 8 nucleotides matching TRBD1. The germline V gene encodes CDR1 MNHEY and CDR2 SVGAGI. The length of the CDR3 is 16 residues. V shed 0 bases and J 8 bases; nucleotides not matched to a gene: 10.

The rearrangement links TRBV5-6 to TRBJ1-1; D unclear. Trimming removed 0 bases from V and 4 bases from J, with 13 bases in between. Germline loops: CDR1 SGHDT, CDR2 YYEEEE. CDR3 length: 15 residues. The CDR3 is CASSLAPGGSTEAFF. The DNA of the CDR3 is TGTGCCAGCAGCTTGGCCCCAGGAGGGAGCACTGAAGCTTTCTTT.

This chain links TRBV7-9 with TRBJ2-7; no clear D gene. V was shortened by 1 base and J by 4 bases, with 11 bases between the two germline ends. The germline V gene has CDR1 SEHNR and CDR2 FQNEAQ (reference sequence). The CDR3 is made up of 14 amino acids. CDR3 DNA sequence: TGTGCCAGCAGCTTAGGGGCCAAGTTTTACGAGCAGTACTTC. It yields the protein CASSLGAKFYEQYF.

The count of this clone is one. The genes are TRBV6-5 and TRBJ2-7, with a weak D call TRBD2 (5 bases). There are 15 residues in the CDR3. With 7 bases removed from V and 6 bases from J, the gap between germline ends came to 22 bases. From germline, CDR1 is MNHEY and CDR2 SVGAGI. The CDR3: CASTRGPPPDLEQYF. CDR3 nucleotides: TGTGCCAGCACCCGAGGGCCACCCCCGGACCTCGAGCAGTACTTC.

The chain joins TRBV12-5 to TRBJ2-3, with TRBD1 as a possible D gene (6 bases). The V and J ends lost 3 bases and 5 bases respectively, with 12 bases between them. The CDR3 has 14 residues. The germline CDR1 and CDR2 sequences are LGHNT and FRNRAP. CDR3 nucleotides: TGTGCTAGTGGTTTCGGCCAGGGGATAGATACGCAGTATTTT. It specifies CASGFGQGIDTQYF.